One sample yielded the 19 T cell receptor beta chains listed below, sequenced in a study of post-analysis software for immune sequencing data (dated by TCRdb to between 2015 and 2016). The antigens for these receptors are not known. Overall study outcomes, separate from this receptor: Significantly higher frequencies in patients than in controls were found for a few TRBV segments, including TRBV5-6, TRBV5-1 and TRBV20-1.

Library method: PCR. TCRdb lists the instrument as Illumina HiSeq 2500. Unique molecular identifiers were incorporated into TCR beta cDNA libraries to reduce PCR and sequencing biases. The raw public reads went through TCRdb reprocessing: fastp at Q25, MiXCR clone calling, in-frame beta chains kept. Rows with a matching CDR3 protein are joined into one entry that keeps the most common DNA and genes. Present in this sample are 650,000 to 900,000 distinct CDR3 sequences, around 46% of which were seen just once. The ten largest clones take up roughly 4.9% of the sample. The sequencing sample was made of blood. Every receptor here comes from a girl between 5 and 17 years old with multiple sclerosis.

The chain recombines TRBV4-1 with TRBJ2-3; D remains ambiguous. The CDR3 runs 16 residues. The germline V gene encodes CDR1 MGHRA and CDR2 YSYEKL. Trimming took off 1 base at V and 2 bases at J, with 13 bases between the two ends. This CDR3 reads CASSQVISLYTDTQYF. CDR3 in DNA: TGCGCCAGCAGCCAAGTGATTAGCCTTTACACAGATACGCAGTATTTT.

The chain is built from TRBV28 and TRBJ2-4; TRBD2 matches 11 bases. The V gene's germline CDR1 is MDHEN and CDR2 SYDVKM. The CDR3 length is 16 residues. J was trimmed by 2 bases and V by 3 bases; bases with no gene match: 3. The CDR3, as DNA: TGTGCCAGCAGTTTTGCGACTAGCGGGACCAAAAACATTCAGTACTTC. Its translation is CASSFATSGTKNIQYF. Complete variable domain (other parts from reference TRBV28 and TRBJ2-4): DVKVTQSSRYLVKRTGEKVFLECVQDMDHENMFWYRQDPGLGLRLIYFSYDVKMKEKGDIPEGYSVSREKKERFSLILESASTNQTSMYLCASSFATSGTKNIQYFGAGTRLSVL.

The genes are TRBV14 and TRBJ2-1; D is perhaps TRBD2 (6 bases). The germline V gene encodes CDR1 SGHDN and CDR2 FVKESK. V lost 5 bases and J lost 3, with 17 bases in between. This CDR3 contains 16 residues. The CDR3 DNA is TGTGCCAGCAGCAGTTGGGCGGGACTCAACTACAATGAGCAGTTCTTC. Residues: CASSSWAGLNYNEQFF. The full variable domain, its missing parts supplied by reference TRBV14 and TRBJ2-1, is EAGVTQFPSHSVIEKGQTVTLRCDPISGHDNLYWYRRVMGKEIKFLLHFVKESKQDESGMPNNRFLAERTGGTYSTLKVQPAELEDSGVYFCASSSWAGLNYNEQFFGPGTRLTVL.

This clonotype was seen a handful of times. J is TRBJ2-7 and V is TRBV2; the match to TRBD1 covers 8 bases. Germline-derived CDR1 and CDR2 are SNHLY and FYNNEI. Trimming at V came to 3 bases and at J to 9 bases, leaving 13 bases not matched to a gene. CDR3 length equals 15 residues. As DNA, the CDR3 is TGTGCCAGCAGTGAGTGGACAGGGCTGGTTTCGGGGCAGTACTTC. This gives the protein CASSEWTGLVSGQYF.

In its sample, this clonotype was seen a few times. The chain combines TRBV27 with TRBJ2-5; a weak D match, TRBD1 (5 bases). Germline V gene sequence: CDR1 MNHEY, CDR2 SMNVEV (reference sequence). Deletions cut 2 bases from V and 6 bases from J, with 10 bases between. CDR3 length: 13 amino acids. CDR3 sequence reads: CASSLGASQTQYF. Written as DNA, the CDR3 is TGTGCCAGCAGTTTAGGGGCCAGTCAGACCCAGTACTTC.

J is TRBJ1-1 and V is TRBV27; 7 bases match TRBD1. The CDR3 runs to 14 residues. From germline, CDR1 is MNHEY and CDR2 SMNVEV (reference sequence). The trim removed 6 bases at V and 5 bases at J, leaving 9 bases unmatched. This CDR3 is CASSRQGDETEAFF. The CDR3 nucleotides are TGTGCCAGCAGCCGTCAGGGGGATGAAACTGAAGCTTTCTTT.

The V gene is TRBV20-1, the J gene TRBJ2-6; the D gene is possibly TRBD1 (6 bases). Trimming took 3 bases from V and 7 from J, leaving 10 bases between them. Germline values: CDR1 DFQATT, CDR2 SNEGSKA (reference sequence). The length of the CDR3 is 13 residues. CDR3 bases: TGCAGTGCTAGTAGACAGGTTGCCAACGTCCTGACTTTC. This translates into CSASRQVANVLTF.

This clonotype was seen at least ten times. The CDR3 spells CSVVREGRETQYF. In DNA, the CDR3 is TGCAGCGTTGTACGGGAGGGCAGGGAGACCCAGTACTTC. V and J are TRBV29-1 and TRBJ2-5; 8 bases match TRBD2. Germline values: CDR1 SQVTM, CDR2 ANQGSEA. The V gene end was trimmed by 4 bases and the J gene end by 5 bases; junction bases not matched to a gene: 6. This CDR3 region has 13 residues.

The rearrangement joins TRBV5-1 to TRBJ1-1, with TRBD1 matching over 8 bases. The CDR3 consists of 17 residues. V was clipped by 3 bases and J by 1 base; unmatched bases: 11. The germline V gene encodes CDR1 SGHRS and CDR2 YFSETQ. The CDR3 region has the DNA TGCGCCAGCAGCTCAAAGATTCTAGGGACAGGGAACACTGAAGCTTTCTTT. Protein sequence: CASSSKILGTGNTEAFF. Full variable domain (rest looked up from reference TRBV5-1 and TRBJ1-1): KAGVTQTPRYLIKTRGQQVTLSCSPISGHRSVSWYQQTPGQGLQFLFEYFSETQRNKGNFPGRFSGRQFSNSRSEMNVSTLELGDSALYLCASSSKILGTGNTEAFFGQGTRLTVV.

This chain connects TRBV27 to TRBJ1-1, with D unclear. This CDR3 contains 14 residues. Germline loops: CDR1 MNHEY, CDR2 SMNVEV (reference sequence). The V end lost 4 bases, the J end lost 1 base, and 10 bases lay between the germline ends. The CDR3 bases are TGTGCCAGCAGTTCCCCTTTCAGGAACACTGAAGCTTTCTTT. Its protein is CASSSPFRNTEAFF.

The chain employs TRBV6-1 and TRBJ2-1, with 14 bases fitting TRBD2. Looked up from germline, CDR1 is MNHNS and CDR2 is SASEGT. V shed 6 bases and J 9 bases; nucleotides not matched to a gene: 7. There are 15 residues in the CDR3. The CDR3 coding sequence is TGTGCCAGCAGCCACCGACTAGCGGGAGGGGGTGAGCAGTTCTTC. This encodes CASSHRLAGGGEQFF.

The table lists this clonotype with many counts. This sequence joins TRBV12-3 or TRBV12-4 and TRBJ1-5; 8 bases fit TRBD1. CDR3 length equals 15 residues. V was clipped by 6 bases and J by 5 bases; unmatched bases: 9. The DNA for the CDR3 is TGTGCCAGCAGGGTTACCGCGGACAGGGATCAGCCCCAGCATTTT. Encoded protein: CASRVTADRDQPQHF.

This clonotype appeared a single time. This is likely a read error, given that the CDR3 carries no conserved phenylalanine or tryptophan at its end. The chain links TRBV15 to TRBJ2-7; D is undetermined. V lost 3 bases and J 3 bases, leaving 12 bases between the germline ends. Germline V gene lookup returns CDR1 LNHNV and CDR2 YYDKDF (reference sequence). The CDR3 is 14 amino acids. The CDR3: CATSSLIVSYEQYL. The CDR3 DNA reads TGTGCCACCAGCAGTCTTATAGTGAGCTACGAGCAGTACCTC.

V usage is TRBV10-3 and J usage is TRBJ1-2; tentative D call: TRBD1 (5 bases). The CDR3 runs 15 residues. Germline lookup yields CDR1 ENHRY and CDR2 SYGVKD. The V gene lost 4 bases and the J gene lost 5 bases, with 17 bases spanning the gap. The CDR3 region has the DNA TGTGCCATCAGTGTTTCGGGGGATAACATATATGGCTACACCTTC. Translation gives CAISVSGDNIYGYTF.

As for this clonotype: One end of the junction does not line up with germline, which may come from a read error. This CDR3 is CANSWIYNEQYF. The CDR3 nucleotides read TGTGCCAACAGCTGGATCTACAATGAGCAGTACTTC. The V call is TRBV7-9, the J call TRBJ2-7; D uncertain. Germline V gene data show CDR1 as SEHNR and CDR2 as FQNEAQ (reference sequence). The CDR3 length is 12 residues.

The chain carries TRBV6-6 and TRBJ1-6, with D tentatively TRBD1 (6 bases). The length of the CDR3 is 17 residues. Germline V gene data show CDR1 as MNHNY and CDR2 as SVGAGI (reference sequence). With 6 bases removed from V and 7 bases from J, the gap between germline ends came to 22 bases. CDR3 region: CASRDLKQGSFNSPLHF. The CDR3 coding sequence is TGTGCCAGCAGGGACCTAAAACAGGGTTCTTTCAATTCACCCCTCCACTTT.

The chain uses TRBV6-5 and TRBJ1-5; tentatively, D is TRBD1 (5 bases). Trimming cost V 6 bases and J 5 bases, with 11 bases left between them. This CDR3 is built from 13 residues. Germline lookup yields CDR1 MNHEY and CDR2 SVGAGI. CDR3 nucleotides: TGTGCCAGCAGCCGGGACTTCCATCAGCCCCAGCATTTT. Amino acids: CASSRDFHQPQHF.

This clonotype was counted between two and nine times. The CDR3 loop is CASSLAGTVNTGELFF. The CDR3 DNA follows: TGTGCCAGCTCACTCGCCGGGACAGTGAACACCGGGGAGCTGTTTTTT. This chain uses TRBV18 with TRBJ2-2, with TRBD1 matching 7 bases. The CDR3 totals 16 residues. V trimming: 4 bases; J trimming: 1 base; junction bases outside the gene matches: 6. Germline-derived CDR1 and CDR2 are KGHSH and LQKENI.

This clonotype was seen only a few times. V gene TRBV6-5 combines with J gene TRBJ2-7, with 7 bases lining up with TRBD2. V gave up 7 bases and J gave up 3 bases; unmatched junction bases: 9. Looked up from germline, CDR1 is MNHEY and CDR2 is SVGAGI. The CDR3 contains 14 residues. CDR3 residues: CASTTGLVGYEQYF. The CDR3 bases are TGTGCCAGCACTACTGGACTAGTCGGCTACGAGCAGTACTTC.